This T cell receptor (beta chain) came from a study of shared clonotypes between healthy human individuals. Study-level findings and limits: In general, naive subsets displayed greater estimated richness than memory subsets did.

The CDR3 is made up of 13 amino acids. V was clipped by 11 bases and J by 2 bases; unmatched bases: 8. Germline CDR1 is MDHEN and CDR2 is SYDVKM. A remark on this clone: The target antigen is unknown.

Several immunoSEQ 96-well plates shared each subset's DNA, each plate a replicate. Assay: immunoSEQ multiplex PCR; the TCRdb copy retains only in-frame clones and omits some. The sample lists some 1,100,000 clones, approximately 80% occurring once. The TCR was taken from a man between 18 and 29 years old in good health. Some clones in this sample may be carry-over from other donors' samples. The sample comprised memory CD4+ T cells from PBMCs. Subset reported: CD45RA-negative fraction. This chain uses TRBV28 with TRBJ2-5; 7 nucleotides line up with TRBD1. The chain's CDR3 is CASFDREQETQYF. Written as DNA, the CDR3 is TGTGCCTCGTTCGACAGGGAGCAAGAGACCCAGTACTTC.